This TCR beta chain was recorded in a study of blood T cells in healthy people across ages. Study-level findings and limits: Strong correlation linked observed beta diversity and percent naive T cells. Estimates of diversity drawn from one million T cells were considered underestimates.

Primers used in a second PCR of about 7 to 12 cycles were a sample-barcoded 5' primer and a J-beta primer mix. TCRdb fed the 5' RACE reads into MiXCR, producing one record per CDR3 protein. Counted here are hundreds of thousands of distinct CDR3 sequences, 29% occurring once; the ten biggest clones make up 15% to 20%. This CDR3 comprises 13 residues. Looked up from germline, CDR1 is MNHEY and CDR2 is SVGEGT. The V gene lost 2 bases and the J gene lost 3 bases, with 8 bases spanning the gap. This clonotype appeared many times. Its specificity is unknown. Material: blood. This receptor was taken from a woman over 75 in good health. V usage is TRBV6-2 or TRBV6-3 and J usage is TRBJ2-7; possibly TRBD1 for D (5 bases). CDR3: CASSYIQDYEQYF. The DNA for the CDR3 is TGTGCCAGCAGTTACATACAGGACTACGAGCAGTACTTC.